The 21 T cell receptor beta chains reported below all come from one sample, sequenced in a study of T-cell memory formation after mild COVID-19. TCRdb recomputed calls from the 5' RACE reads with MiXCR, one row per CDR3 protein. The sample records tens of thousands of distinct CDR3 sequences, under 7.5% being singletons. Sequenced sample: PBMCs or a T cell subset sorted from them (not recorded which). The receptors come from a man between 18 and 29 years old who had mild COVID-19 (a few samples of this study predate the infection). Cell type and time point are not known.

This clonotype has at least ten counts. The chain couples TRBV5-1 to TRBJ2-1; TRBD1 is a possible D gene (5 bases). Germline CDR1 reads SGHRS; CDR2 reads YFSETQ. V was clipped by 4 bases and J by 0 bases, with 20 bases between them. The CDR3 consists of 18 residues. In nucleotides, the CDR3 is TGCGCCAGCAGCCCCCGCCCGGCAGGGTCTAGCTCCTACAATGAGCAGTTCTTC. It specifies CASSPRPAGSSSYNEQFF.

The chain carries TRBV4-1 and TRBJ2-3; D unresolved. This CDR3 region has 15 residues. Germline lookup yields CDR1 MGHRA and CDR2 YSYEKL. V lost 4 bases to trimming and J lost 0 bases, with 11 bases between them. CDR3: CASSPRYVSTDTQYF. The DNA of the CDR3 is TGCGCCAGCAGCCCAAGATACGTAAGCACAGATACGCAGTATTTT.

The table lists this clonotype with a few counts. The CDR3 nucleotides are TGCGCCAGCAGCCTAACAGGGGGCGAGGGCACTGAAGCTTTCTTT. It encodes CASSLTGGEGTEAFF. This sequence joins TRBV5-1 and TRBJ1-1, with 9 positions matching TRBD1. This CDR3 is built from 15 residues. The germline gives CDR1 SGHRS, CDR2 YFSETQ. V was pared by 4 bases and J by 4 bases, with 8 bases of the junction left unmatched.

This clonotype was seen ten or more times. The V call is TRBV6-1, the J call TRBJ2-2; D is uncertain. Germline V lookup: CDR1 MNHNS, CDR2 SASEGT. The germline V and J ends were trimmed by 7 bases and 4 bases, with 19 bases remaining between them. The CDR3 is made up of 16 amino acids. Here the CDR3 reads CASISSPQLGTGELFF. Written as DNA, the CDR3 is TGTGCCAGCATTTCTTCACCCCAGCTGGGCACCGGGGAGCTGTTTTTT.

This clonotype came up a few times. This chain links TRBV9 with TRBJ1-3; D gene uncertain. This CDR3 has 14 amino acids. Trimming took 0 bases from V and 1 from J, leaving 5 bases between them. Looked up from germline, CDR1 is SGDLS and CDR2 is YYNGEE. CDR3 sequence reads: CASSVEDSGNTIYF. The CDR3 region has the DNA TGTGCCAGCAGCGTAGAGGATTCTGGAAACACCATATATTTT.

This clonotype was observed a few times. This rearrangement joins TRBV12-3 or TRBV12-4 to TRBJ1-1, with D possibly matching TRBD1 (6 bases). The CDR3 length is 11 residues. Trimming left V 7 bases short and J 11 bases short, with 14 bases between. The CDR3 protein is CASKYREGAFF. CDR3 nucleotides: TGTGCCAGCAAGTACAGGGAAGGGGCTTTCTTT.

Only a few counts were recorded for this clonotype. The rearrangement links TRBV7-9 to TRBJ1-1, with D perhaps TRBD1 (6 bases). V was cut by 5 bases and J by 0 bases, with 16 bases left in between. Germline values: CDR1 SEHNR, CDR2 FQNEAQ (reference sequence). The CDR3 is 16 amino acids. The CDR3 DNA is TGTGCCAGCAGCCCTTTGGGGGGGGACATGAACACTGAAGCTTTCTTT. Amino acids: CASSPLGGDMNTEAFF.

This sequence joins TRBV12-3 or TRBV12-4 and TRBJ2-5; TRBD2 matches at 8 bases. The CDR3 runs to 15 residues. Trimming removed 3 bases from V and 7 bases from J; junction bases left unmatched: 10. The CDR3 DNA sequence: TGTGCCAGCAGTTTTACTCGGGGGGGCCGGGGGACCCAGTACTTC. Protein product: CASSFTRGGRGTQYF.

Only a few counts were recorded for this clonotype. The chain has TRBV18 and TRBJ2-5; the D gene is possibly TRBD2 (5 bases). This CDR3 comprises 13 residues. Germline V gene data show CDR1 as KGHSH and CDR2 as LQKENI. The V end was cut by 6 bases, the J end by 5 bases, with 13 bases between. CDR3 sequence: CASSRASGETQYF. The CDR3 nucleotides are TGTGCCAGCTCCCGTGCTTCGGGGGAGACCCAGTACTTC. The full variable domain, rest sourced from reference TRBV18 and TRBJ2-5, is NAGVMQNPRHLVRRRGQEARLRCSPMKGHSHVYWYRQLPEEGLKFMVYLQKENIIDESGMPKERFSAEFPKEGPSILRIQQVVRGDSAAYFCASSRASGETQYFGPGTRLLVL.

This chain uses TRBV7-9 with TRBJ2-7; 7 nucleotides agree with TRBD1. The CDR3 sequence is 17 residues long. V was pared by 5 bases and J by 2 bases, with 15 bases of the junction left unmatched. Germline CDR1 SEHNR, CDR2 FQNEAQ (reference sequence). CDR3 in DNA: TGTGCCAGCAGCCCCCCCGGGACAGCGTTTGGAACCTACGAGCAGTACGTC. Translation gives CASSPPGTAFGTYEQYV.

This CDR3 is CASTLAGEVYNEQFF. The CDR3, as DNA: TGTGCCAGCACCCTAGCGGGGGAAGTCTACAATGAGCAGTTCTTC. The chain combines TRBV25-1 with TRBJ2-1; 10 nucleotides line up with TRBD2. CDR1 and CDR2 (germline): MGHDK, SYGVNS. There are 15 residues in the CDR3. V lost 7 bases to trimming and J lost 3 bases; unmatched junction nucleotides: 6.

This clonotype was picked up many times. The chain combines TRBV7-2 with TRBJ1-1; D is unclear. V gave up 6 bases and J gave up 3 bases, with 14 bases separating them. The CDR3 has 14 amino acids. CDR1 SGHTA and CDR2 FQGNSA come from the germline V gene. The chain's CDR3 is CASSSQLAYTEAFF. Written as DNA, the CDR3 is TGTGCCAGCAGTTCCCAACTTGCTTACACTGAAGCTTTCTTT.

J is TRBJ1-6 and V is TRBV2; D remains ambiguous. The CDR3 spans 13 residues. V lost 7 bases and J lost 7, with 11 bases in between. Germline assignment: CDR1 SNHLY and CDR2 FYNNEI. The CDR3 region is CASTRLPNSPLHF. In DNA form, the CDR3 reads TGTGCCAGCACCCGGCTACCCAATTCACCCCTCCACTTT.

V usage is TRBV28 and J usage is TRBJ2-2; D gene ambiguous. The CDR3 consists of 13 residues. In germline, CDR1 is MDHEN, CDR2 SYDVKM. Between the trimmed V and J ends, which lost 7 bases and 4 bases, there was a span of 10 bases. As DNA, the CDR3 is TGTGCCAGCACCCAGTGGGGCACCGGGGAGCTGTTTTTT. Translating gives CASTQWGTGELFF.

In its sample, this clonotype was seen a few times. The V call is TRBV12-3 or TRBV12-4, the J call TRBJ2-3; 8 bases match TRBD1. Trimming took 5 bases from V and 6 from J; bases not matched to a gene: 10. The CDR3 is 15 amino acids. The CDR3: CASSPGGPRSDTQYF. The DNA of the CDR3 is TGTGCCAGCAGTCCAGGGGGCCCAAGGTCGGATACGCAGTATTTT.

This chain links TRBV3-1 with TRBJ2-7; 7 bases map to TRBD1. This CDR3 region has 16 residues. V shed 4 bases, J shed 4 bases, and the junction held 13 bases outside the gene matches. Germline V lookup: CDR1 LGHDT, CDR2 YNNKEL (reference sequence). CDR3 DNA sequence: TGTGCCAGCAGCCGAGCCGGGGCAGGGGGATCGTACGAGCAGTACTTC. Translation: CASSRAGAGGSYEQYF.

This clonotype has more than one count but fewer than ten. The chain has TRBV7-2 and TRBJ2-7; D remains unclear. Germline values: CDR1 SGHTA, CDR2 FQGNSA. This CDR3 region has 15 residues. V was pared by 3 bases and J by 8 bases, with 20 bases between. CDR3 sequence (DNA): TGTGCCAGCAGCTTGTTACAATCGCGACCGCTGAAGCAGTACTTC. Protein sequence: CASSLLQSRPLKQYF. Looking up the rest from reference TRBV7-2 and TRBJ2-7 gives the full variable domain: GAGVSQSPSNKVTEKGKDVELRCDPISGHTALYWYRQSLGQGLEFLIYFQGNSAPDKSGLPSDRFSAERTGGSVSTLTIQRTQQEDSAVYLCASSLLQSRPLKQYFGPGTRLTVT.

The V call is TRBV2, the J call TRBJ2-5; TRBD2 aligns across 8 bases. CDR3 size: 15 residues. Per the germline V gene, CDR1 is SNHLY and CDR2 is FYNNEI. Trimming cost V 6 bases and J 1 base; bases outside gene matches: 7. CDR3 bases: TGTGCCAGCAGCCCCTTTAGCGGGGTCCAAGAGACCCAGTACTTC. Its protein is CASSPFSGVQETQYF.

The rearrangement links TRBV18 to TRBJ2-5, with D unclear. The V gene lost 2 bases and the J gene lost 0 bases, with 13 bases spanning the gap. CDR3 size: 16 residues. Germline lookup yields CDR1 KGHSH and CDR2 LQKENI. CDR3 nucleotide sequence: TGTGCCAGCTCACCAATCGCCACACAAAACCAAGAGACCCAGTACTTC. Its translation: CASSPIATQNQETQYF.

The genes are TRBV12-3 or TRBV12-4 and TRBJ1-6, with 8 nucleotides matching TRBD1. This CDR3 region has 15 residues. V shed 5 bases, J shed 6 bases, and the junction held 6 bases outside the gene matches. The CDR3 bases are TGTGCCAGCAGTCCCTTGCAGGGGGCTAATTCACCCCTCCACTTT. Translating gives CASSPLQGANSPLHF.

In this sample, this clonotype turned up a few times. This chain joins TRBV7-9 and TRBJ1-2; the D is unclear. Germline V lookup: CDR1 SEHNR, CDR2 FQNEAQ (reference sequence). The CDR3 runs 12 residues. Between the trimmed V and J ends, which lost 5 bases and 2 bases, there was a span of 6 bases. This CDR3 is CASSPENYGYTF. The DNA of the CDR3 is TGTGCCAGCAGCCCGGAGAACTATGGCTACACCTTC.